This passage covers 6 T cell receptor beta chains from one sample sequenced in a study of patients and donors after allogeneic stem cell transplantation. TCRdb re-derived calls from the RT-PCR reads in MiXCR, one entry per CDR3 protein. The table lists a few hundred thousand distinct CDR3 sequences, roughly 38% of them singletons. The source material was blood, either unsorted or a sorted T cell fraction (not recorded which). The origin of the receptors is a human donor who was either an allogeneic HSCT recipient or a stem cell or donor lymphocyte infusion donor (not recorded which). It is not recorded whose cells these are; they may come from a transplant donor.

The chain couples TRBV25-1 to TRBJ2-7; D might be TRBD2 (6 bases). Trimming took off 7 bases at V and 2 bases at J, with 18 bases between the two ends. Per the germline V gene, CDR1 is MGHDK and CDR2 is SYGVNS. This CDR3 spans 15 amino acids. This CDR3 is CASTPGGRKTYEQYF. The CDR3 DNA sequence: TGTGCCAGCACTCCCGGGGGACGGAAAACCTACGAGCAGTACTTC.

V usage is TRBV18 and J usage is TRBJ1-5; 8 nucleotides match TRBD1. J lost 7 bases, V lost 5 bases, and 10 bases had no gene match. The CDR3 runs to 15 residues. Germline CDR1 reads KGHSH; CDR2 reads LQKENI. The CDR3 is CASSSQPGQAQPQHF. The CDR3 DNA reads TGTGCCAGCTCATCGCAGCCGGGACAGGCCCAGCCCCAGCATTTT.

The chain recombines TRBV7-2 with TRBJ1-6; the D gene is possibly TRBD1 (6 bases). Trimming removed 2 bases at V and 10 bases at J, with 27 bases between. The germline CDR1 and CDR2 sequences are SGHTA and FQGNSA. This CDR3 contains 19 residues. CDR3 sequence reads: CASSLPQGGASGIGSPLHF. In nucleotides, the CDR3 is TGTGCCAGCAGCTTACCCCAAGGGGGGGCGAGTGGAATAGGGTCACCCCTCCACTTT.

The CDR3 sequence: CASSLEGLVNNEQFF. DNA for the CDR3: TGCGCCAGCAGCTTGGAGGGACTAGTGAACAATGAGCAGTTCTTC. The V call is TRBV5-1, the J call TRBJ2-1; 8 positions match TRBD2. The germline V gene has CDR1 SGHRS and CDR2 YFSETQ. The CDR3 is 15 amino acids. The V gene end was trimmed by 0 bases and the J gene end by 5 bases; junction bases not matched to a gene: 4.

This sequence joins TRBV5-1 and TRBJ2-1, with a tentative D call TRBD2 (5 bases). CDR1 is SGHRS and CDR2 is YFSETQ in the germline V gene. This CDR3 comprises 17 residues. With 0 bases removed from V and 0 bases from J, the gap between germline ends came to 13 bases. CDR3 sequence (DNA): TGCGCCAGCAGCTTGGACCAGCGGCCTACCTCCTACAATGAGCAGTTCTTC. As protein: CASSLDQRPTSYNEQFF.

This chain joins TRBV6-5 and TRBJ1-5, with D hard to call. This CDR3 region has 15 residues. V was shortened by 6 bases and J by 1 base, with 13 bases between the two germline ends. Germline-derived CDR1 and CDR2 are MNHEY and SVGAGI. The CDR3 sequence is CASSPSGISNQPQHF. In DNA form, the CDR3 reads TGTGCCAGCAGCCCAAGCGGGATCAGCAATCAGCCCCAGCATTTT.